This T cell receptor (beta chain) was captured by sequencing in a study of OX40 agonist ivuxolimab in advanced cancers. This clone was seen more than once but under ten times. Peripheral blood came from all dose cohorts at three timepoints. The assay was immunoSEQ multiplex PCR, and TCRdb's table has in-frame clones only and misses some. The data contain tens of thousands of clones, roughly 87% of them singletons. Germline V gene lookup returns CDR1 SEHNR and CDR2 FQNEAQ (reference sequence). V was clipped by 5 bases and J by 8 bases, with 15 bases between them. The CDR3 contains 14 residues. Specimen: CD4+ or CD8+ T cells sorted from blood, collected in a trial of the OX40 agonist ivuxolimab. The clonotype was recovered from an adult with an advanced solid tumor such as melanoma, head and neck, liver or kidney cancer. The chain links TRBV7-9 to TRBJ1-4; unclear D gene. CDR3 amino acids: CASSRPGPWEKLFF. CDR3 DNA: TGTGCCAGCAGCCGTCCGGGCCCCTGGGAAAAACTGTTTTTT. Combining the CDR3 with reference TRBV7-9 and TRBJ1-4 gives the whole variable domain DTGVSQNPRHKITKRGQNVTFRCDPISEHNRLYWYRQTLGQGPEFLTYFQNEAQLEKSRLLSDRFSAERPKGSFSTLEIQRTEQGDSAMYLCASSRPGPWEKLFFGSGTQLSVL.